The TCR beta chain under discussion was sequenced for a study of cytotoxic CD8 clonotypes in ibrutinib-treated CLL (TCRdb year 2021). With regard to the full study: The cohort was composed of 11 relapsed/refractory and around 15 treatment-naive patients; IGHV unmutated status was identified in about 17 patients. Longitudinal samples were obtainable from about 30% of the roughly 86 participants in the trial. Samples at response were collected after a median of about 12 months of treatment, with a range of about 6 to 40 months. Responses were partial in roughly 24 patients and complete in 2; after median around 66 months follow-up, some 14 stayed in remission and about twelve progressed. Cryopreserved peripheral blood mononuclear cells were obtained prior to treatment, at the time of response, and at either disease progression or sustained remission. Patients were still on ibrutinib when every remission and progressive disease sample was collected. On average, each sample had roughly 260,000 productive templates and 100,000 or so productive rearrangements. Broader findings and caveats from the paper: Baseline clonality was found to be higher than that of age-matched healthy donors and was strongly correlated with circulating CD8+ T-cell counts. Sustained-remission and progressing patients did not have matched sampling times, and lymph node repertoires were not examined. Public clonotypes were found to be uncommon and were observed to contract or remain stable during treatment; the increase in clonality was shown to reflect expansion of private clonotypes at ibrutinib response. Clonality rose at ibrutinib response, remained stable during sustained remission, and dropped back toward baseline at progression.

The goal of deep resolution MiSeq sequencing was a depth between 1 in 1 million and 1 in 200,000 T cells, and coverage averaged 10x per clonotype. The immunoSEQ hsTCRB Kit was used to generate TCR beta libraries. Under the source paper's analysis protocol: Data were analyzed with ImmunoSEQ Data Assistant and ImmunoSEQ Analyzer, with V, D and J genes assigned per IMGT definitions. Clonality, with values ranging from 0 to 1, was calculated as one minus the normalized Shannon entropy of productive rearrangement frequencies. Public clonotype analysis was restricted to overrepresented clonotypes comprising at least 0.05% of each patient's repertoire. Roughly 13 repertoires from age-matched healthy donors, obtained from immuneACCESS, served as clonality controls. TCRdb's version of the immuneACCESS table is confined to in-frame rearrangements and falls short of the full clone set. An unresolved V gene accounts for under half of the shortfall where checked; the remainder is of unknown origin. V and J calls and clone size follow that table, whereas D and trimming were derived from the DNA. For this sample there are over 100,000 clones; 80% to 90% appear just once. The top ten clones comprise under 2.5% of the sample.

Taken from the germline V gene, the CDR1 and CDR2 loops are SGHRS and YFSETQ. Inclusive of the bounding cysteine and phenylalanine, the CDR3 is 15 residues long. Left in the record is the CDR3 DNA by itself, 45 bases read in frame from the first base. V is reduced by 0 bases and J by 13 bases, leaving a spacing of 20 bases between them. The sample's time point, from its label and the paper: roughly 23 months on ibrutinib. For TCR beta library preparation, around 2 micrograms of genomic DNA were isolated from cryopreserved PBMCs. High-throughput TCR beta sequencing was performed on longitudinal blood samples from CLL patients receiving ibrutinib monotherapy. Patients were enrolled in a phase 2 open-label single-center ibrutinib monotherapy trial. This clone occurred a few times. Its recognized antigen is unknown. No base-level quality is on record; no much larger clone is a single base apart.

The rearrangement combines TRBV5-1 with TRBJ1-5, with the D gene not clear enough to name. The clonotype comes from a human donor with chronic lymphocytic leukemia. Sequenced here: PBMCs, sampled after 24 months of ibrutinib treatment. The CDR3 has the sequence CASSLAESESSPQHF. The nucleotide sequence reads as follows: TGCGCCAGCAGCTTGGCCGAGTCCGAGAGTTCCCCTCAGCATTTT.